These 17 T cell receptor beta chains were sequenced from one sample in a study of blood T cell repertoires in COVID-19. Assay: immunoSEQ multiplex PCR; the TCRdb copy retains only in-frame clones and omits some. The table records 150,000 to 200,000 clones, around 75% of them present only once. Sequencing was done on a sample of peripheral blood. The receptors stem from a woman at least 80 years old with acute or convalescent COVID-19.

This clone appeared a single time. This chain uses TRBV7-2 with TRBJ2-3; 9 bases agree with TRBD2. The V gene's germline CDR1 is SGHTA and CDR2 FQGNSA. V was pared by 5 bases and J by 3 bases, with 6 bases of the junction left unmatched. This CDR3 region has 15 residues. The chain's CDR3 is CASSPGLARTDTQYF. CDR3 bases: TGTGCCAGCAGCCCGGGACTAGCTCGTACAGATACGCAGTATTTT. The complete variable domain, with remaining parts taken from reference TRBV7-2 and TRBJ2-3, reads GAGVSQSPSNKVTEKGKDVELRCDPISGHTALYWYRQSLGQGLEFLIYFQGNSAPDKSGLPSDRFSAERTGGSVSTLTIQRTQQEDSAVYLCASSPGLARTDTQYFGPGTRLTVL.

In this sample, this clone turned up a few times. The gene calls are TRBV19 and TRBJ1-1; 11 positions match TRBD1. Germline lookup yields CDR1 LNHDA and CDR2 SQIVND (reference sequence). The junction had 5 bases not matched to a gene; V was cut back by 3 bases and J by 2 bases. The CDR3 loop spans 16 amino acids. Here the CDR3 reads CASSIGQGAVNTEAFF. CDR3 DNA: TGTGCCAGTAGTATCGGACAGGGGGCAGTTAACACTGAAGCTTTCTTT.

This rearrangement joins TRBV4-1 to TRBJ2-1; 7 bases are shared with TRBD2. V shed 4 bases and J 4 bases; nucleotides not matched to a gene: 13. Germline loops: CDR1 MGHRA, CDR2 YSYEKL. The CDR3 is 17 residues long. CDR3 DNA sequence: TGCGCCAGCAGCCGAGACCTACTAGCGCCTCCTTACAATGAGCAGTTCTTC. Translated, it gives CASSRDLLAPPYNEQFF.

A few counts support this clone. V gene TRBV28 combines with J gene TRBJ2-1; 9 bases match TRBD2. CDR3 length: 16 amino acids. Looked up from germline, CDR1 is MDHEN and CDR2 is SYDVKM. The junction had 8 bases not matched to a gene; V was cut back by 1 base and J by 7 bases. This CDR3 is CASSLSVSGRGNEQFF. The CDR3 DNA reads as TGTGCCAGCAGTTTATCGGTTAGCGGGAGAGGTAATGAGCAGTTCTTC.

This clone was counted once. The chain is built from TRBV6-2 or TRBV6-3 and TRBJ2-5; possible D gene TRBD2, 6 bases. V lost 5 bases and J lost 5, with 18 bases in between. This CDR3 is built from 15 residues. The germline V gene encodes CDR1 MNHEY and CDR2 SVGEGT. CDR3 region: CASSDRRRGGETQYF. As DNA, the CDR3 is TGTGCCAGCAGTGACCGTCGACGGGGAGGTGAGACCCAGTACTTC.

The rearrangement uses TRBV19 and TRBJ1-2; unclear D gene. The CDR3 runs 12 residues. Germline V lookup: CDR1 LNHDA, CDR2 SQIVND (reference sequence). V lost 3 bases, J lost 4 bases, and 6 bases lay in between. DNA of the CDR3: TGTGCCAGTAGTATTCTCGGCTATGGCTACACCTTC. Its protein product is CASSILGYGYTF.

The rearrangement joins TRBV15 to TRBJ2-5; no firm D call. The V end lost 0 bases, the J end lost 0 bases, and 5 bases lay between the germline ends. Looked up from germline, CDR1 is LNHNV and CDR2 is YYDKDF (reference sequence). CDR3 length equals 14 residues. In nucleotides, the CDR3 is TGTGCCACCAGCAGAGATCGGGACCAAGAGACCCAGTACTTC. It codes for CATSRDRDQETQYF.

The chain has TRBV5-8 and TRBJ2-1, with 7 bases aligning to TRBD2. The CDR3 runs 15 residues. Germline V gives CDR1 SGHTS, CDR2 YDEGEE. In DNA, the CDR3 is TGTGCGACAATCTCTGGGACTACCTCCTACAATGAGCAGTTCTTC. This translates into CATISGTTSYNEQFF.

The V and J genes are TRBV21-1 and TRBJ1-6. TRBV21-1 is reported as a pseudogene. There are 14 residues in the CDR3. The CDR3 DNA is TGTGCCAGCAGCAACTCGGGGGAGAATTCACCCCTCCACTTT. It yields the protein CASSNSGENSPLHF.

V gene TRBV4-1 combines with J gene TRBJ2-7; 8 bases are a match to TRBD2. V lost 0 bases to trimming and J lost 6 bases; unmatched junction nucleotides: 7. The germline gives CDR1 MGHRA, CDR2 YSYEKL. The CDR3 contains 15 residues. This chain's CDR3 is CASSQEGLVGGEQYF. Written as DNA, the CDR3 is TGCGCCAGCAGCCAAGAGGGACTAGTTGGTGGCGAGCAGTACTTC.

This chain uses TRBV13 with TRBJ2-1, with D perhaps matching TRBD2 (6 bases). The germline gives CDR1 PRHDT, CDR2 FYEKMQ (reference sequence). This CDR3 has 16 residues. The V end lost 5 bases, the J end lost 3 bases, and 17 bases lay between the germline ends. CDR3: CASSPLTGALYNEQFF. The CDR3 nucleotides read TGTGCCAGCAGCCCCCTAACGGGAGCCCTCTACAATGAGCAGTTCTTC.

V is TRBV28 and J is TRBJ1-4, with 7 bases aligning to TRBD1. The CDR3 loop spans 16 amino acids. V shed 7 bases and J 0 bases; nucleotides not matched to a gene: 8. Germline CDR1 and CDR2: MDHEN and SYDVKM. The CDR3 DNA is TGTGCCAGCACGGAGGGGGCGCATGCAACTAATGAAAAACTGTTTTTT. Encoded protein: CASTEGAHATNEKLFF.

V usage is TRBV4-2 and J usage is TRBJ1-4; D gene uncertain. This CDR3 contains 16 residues. The germline CDR1 and CDR2 sequences are LGHNA and YNFKEQ. Trimming removed 0 bases from V and 7 bases from J, with 15 bases in between. As DNA, the CDR3 is TGTGCCAGCAGCCAAGAATCCGGGAACCGGTTTGAAAAACTGTTTTTT. This translates into CASSQESGNRFEKLFF.

The rearrangement joins TRBV6-6 to TRBJ1-5; 9 nucleotides align to TRBD1. The V segment lost 8 bases and the J segment 1 base; nucleotides outside the gene matches: 9. Germline CDR1 is MNHNY and CDR2 is SVGAGI (reference sequence). The CDR3 runs 16 residues. The CDR3 DNA is TGTGCCAGCGACGCAGGGACAGGGAACAGCAATCAGCCCCAGCATTTT. This gives the protein CASDAGTGNSNQPQHF.

This clone was seen once. The rearrangement uses TRBV5-1 and TRBJ2-1, with 7 positions matching TRBD1. This CDR3 spans 18 amino acids. The V and J ends lost 5 bases and 1 base, in that order; junction bases with no gene match: 15. Germline CDR1 and CDR2: SGHRS and YFSETQ. CDR3 in amino acids: CASRRQGSTSISYNEQFF. Written as DNA, the CDR3 is TGCGCCAGCAGGAGACAGGGCTCGACTTCAATTTCCTACAATGAGCAGTTCTTC. Drawing the rest from reference TRBV5-1 and TRBJ2-1, the complete variable domain is KAGVTQTPRYLIKTRGQQVTLSCSPISGHRSVSWYQQTPGQGLQFLFEYFSETQRNKGNFPGRFSGRQFSNSRSEMNVSTLELGDSALYLCASRRQGSTSISYNEQFFGPGTRLTVL.

The chain carries TRBV6-5 and TRBJ2-5; D not certain. The CDR3 has 15 amino acids. Germline V CDR1 and CDR2: MNHEY, SVGAGI. V was cut by 2 bases and J by 7 bases, with 17 bases left in between. The CDR3 reads CASSYRLHTKVTQYF. The CDR3 nucleotides read TGTGCCAGCAGTTACCGACTGCATACCAAGGTGACCCAGTACTTC.

This sequence joins TRBV5-5 and TRBJ2-1, with a weak D call TRBD1 (5 bases). The V end lost 4 bases, the J end lost 12 bases, and 14 bases lay between the germline ends. CDR1 and CDR2 from the germline V gene are SGHKS and YYEKEE (reference sequence). The CDR3 extends over 12 amino acids. The CDR3 DNA reads as TGTGCCAGCAGCCTAACAGGTAAAGGGCAGTTCTTC. Amino acid sequence: CASSLTGKGQFF.